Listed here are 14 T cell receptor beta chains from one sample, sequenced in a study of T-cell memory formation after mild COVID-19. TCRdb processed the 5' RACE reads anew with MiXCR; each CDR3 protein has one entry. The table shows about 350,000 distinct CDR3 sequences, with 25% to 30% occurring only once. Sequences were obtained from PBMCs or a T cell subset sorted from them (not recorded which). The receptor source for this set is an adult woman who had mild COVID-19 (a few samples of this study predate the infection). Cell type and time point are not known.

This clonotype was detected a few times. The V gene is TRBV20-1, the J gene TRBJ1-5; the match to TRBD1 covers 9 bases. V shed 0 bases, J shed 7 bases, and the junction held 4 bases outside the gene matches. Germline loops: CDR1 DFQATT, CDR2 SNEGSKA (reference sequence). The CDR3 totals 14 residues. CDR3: CSAREGTGIQPQHF. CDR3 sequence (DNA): TGCAGTGCTAGAGAGGGGACAGGGATACAGCCCCAGCATTTT.

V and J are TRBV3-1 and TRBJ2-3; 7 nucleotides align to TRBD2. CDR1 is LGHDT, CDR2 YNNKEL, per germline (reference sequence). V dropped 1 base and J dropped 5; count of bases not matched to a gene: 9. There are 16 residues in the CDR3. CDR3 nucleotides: TGTGCCAGCAGCCAAGGCGCTAGCGGTAGGATAGATACGCAGTATTTT. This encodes CASSQGASGRIDTQYF.

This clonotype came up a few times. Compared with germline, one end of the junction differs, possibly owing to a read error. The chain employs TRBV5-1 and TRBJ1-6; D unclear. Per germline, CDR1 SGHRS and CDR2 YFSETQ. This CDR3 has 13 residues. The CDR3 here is CASKFSHNSPLHF. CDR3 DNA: TGCGCCAGCAAGTTCTCCCATAATTCACCCCTCCACTTT.

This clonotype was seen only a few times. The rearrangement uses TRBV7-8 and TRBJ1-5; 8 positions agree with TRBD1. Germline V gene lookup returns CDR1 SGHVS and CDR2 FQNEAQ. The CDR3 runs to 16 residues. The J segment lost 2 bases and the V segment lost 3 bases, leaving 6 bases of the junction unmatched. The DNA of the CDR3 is TGTGCCAGCAGCTTCAGGACAGGGATGGGCAATCAGCCCCAGCATTTT. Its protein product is CASSFRTGMGNQPQHF.

The CDR3 DNA sequence: TGTGCCAGCAGTCTTCTGGACAGGGCGAATCAGCCCCAGCATTTT. It specifies CASSLLDRANQPQHF. The chain uses TRBV6-2 or TRBV6-3 and TRBJ1-5; 8 bases align to TRBD1. The J segment lost 4 bases and the V segment lost 5 bases, leaving 7 bases of the junction unmatched. CDR1 is MNHEY and CDR2 is SVGEGT in the germline V gene. The CDR3 sequence is 15 residues long.

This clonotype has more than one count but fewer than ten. CDR3 region: CASSLAPSGFYEQYF. The CDR3 nucleotides read TGTGCCAGCAGCTTAGCGCCGTCAGGCTTCTACGAGCAGTACTTC. The chain recombines TRBV7-8 with TRBJ2-7; no firm D call. Germline loops: CDR1 SGHVS, CDR2 FQNEAQ. CDR3 length equals 15 residues. V lost 0 bases, J lost 3 bases, and 12 bases lay in between.

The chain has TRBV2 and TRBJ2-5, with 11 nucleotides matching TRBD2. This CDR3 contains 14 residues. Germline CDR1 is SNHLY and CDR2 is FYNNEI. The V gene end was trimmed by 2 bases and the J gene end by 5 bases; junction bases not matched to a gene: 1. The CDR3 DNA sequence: TGTGCCAGCAGTGAAACTAGCGGGAGTGAGACCCAGTACTTC. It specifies CASSETSGSETQYF.

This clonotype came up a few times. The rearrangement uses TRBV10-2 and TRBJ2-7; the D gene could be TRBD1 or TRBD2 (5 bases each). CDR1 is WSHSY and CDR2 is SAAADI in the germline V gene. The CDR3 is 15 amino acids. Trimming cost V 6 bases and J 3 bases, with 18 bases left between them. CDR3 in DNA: TGCGCCAGCAGAGGTTCCGGGACCCCCAGCTACGAGCAGTACTTC. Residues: CASRGSGTPSYEQYF.

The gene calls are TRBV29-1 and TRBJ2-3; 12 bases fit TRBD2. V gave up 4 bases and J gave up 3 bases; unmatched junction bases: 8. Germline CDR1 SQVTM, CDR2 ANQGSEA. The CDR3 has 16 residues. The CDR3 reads CSVVLTSGRGTDTQYF. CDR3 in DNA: TGCAGCGTTGTACTGACTAGCGGGAGAGGGACAGATACGCAGTATTTT.

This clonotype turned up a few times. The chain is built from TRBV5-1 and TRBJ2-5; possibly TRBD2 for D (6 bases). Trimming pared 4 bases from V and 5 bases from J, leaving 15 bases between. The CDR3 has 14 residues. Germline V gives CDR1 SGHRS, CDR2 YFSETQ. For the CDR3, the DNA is TGCGCCAGCAGCCCGCGGGGTAGCCCTGAGACCCAGTACTTC. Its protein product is CASSPRGSPETQYF.

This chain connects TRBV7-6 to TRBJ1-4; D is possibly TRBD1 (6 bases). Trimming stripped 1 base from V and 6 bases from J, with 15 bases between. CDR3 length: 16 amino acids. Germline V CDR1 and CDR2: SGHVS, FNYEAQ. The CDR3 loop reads CASSLEGGQPDEKLFF. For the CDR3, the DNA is TGTGCCAGCAGCTTAGAGGGGGGGCAACCGGATGAAAAACTGTTTTTT.

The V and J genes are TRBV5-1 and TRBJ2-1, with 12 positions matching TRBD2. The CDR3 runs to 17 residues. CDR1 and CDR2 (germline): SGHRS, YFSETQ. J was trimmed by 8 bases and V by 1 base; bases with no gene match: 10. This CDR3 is CASSLLASGGAGDEQFF. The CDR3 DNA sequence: TGCGCCAGCAGCTTGCTGGCTAGCGGGGGGGCAGGGGATGAGCAGTTCTTC. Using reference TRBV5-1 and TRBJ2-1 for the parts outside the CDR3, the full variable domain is KAGVTQTPRYLIKTRGQQVTLSCSPISGHRSVSWYQQTPGQGLQFLFEYFSETQRNKGNFPGRFSGRQFSNSRSEMNVSTLELGDSALYLCASSLLASGGAGDEQFFGPGTRLTVL.

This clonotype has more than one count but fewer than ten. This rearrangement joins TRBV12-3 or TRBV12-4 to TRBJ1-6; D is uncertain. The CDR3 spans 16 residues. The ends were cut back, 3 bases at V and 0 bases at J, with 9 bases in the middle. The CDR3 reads CASSFGISSYNSPLHF. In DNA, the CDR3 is TGTGCCAGCAGTTTCGGGATTAGCTCCTATAATTCACCCCTCCACTTT.

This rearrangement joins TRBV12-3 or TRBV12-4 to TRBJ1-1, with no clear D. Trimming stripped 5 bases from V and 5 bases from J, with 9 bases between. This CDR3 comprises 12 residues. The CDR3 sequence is CASSPYATEAFF. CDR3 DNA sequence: TGTGCCAGCAGTCCATACGCGACTGAAGCTTTCTTT.